These 3 T cell receptor beta chains were all obtained from the same sample, sequenced in a study of shared clonotypes between healthy human individuals. The protocol was immunoSEQ multiplex PCR, while the TCRdb copy is restricted to in-frame clones and leaves out a portion. The sample includes roughly 1,000,000 clones, around 78% seen only once; the top ten take under 0.8%. Source material: memory CD4+ T cells from PBMCs. Described subset: CD45RA-negative fraction. All receptors derive from a man aged 18 to 30 in good health. Some clones in this sample may be carry-over from other donors' samples.

The CDR3 is CASSKFEGGADTQYF. CDR3 DNA sequence: TGTGCCAGCAGCAAGTTCGAGGGTGGGGCAGATACGCAGTATTTT. The rearrangement uses TRBV7-8 and TRBJ2-3; the D gene is possibly TRBD2 (5 bases). The CDR3 loop spans 15 amino acids. Germline V gene data show CDR1 as SGHVS and CDR2 as FQNEAQ. Trimming stripped 5 bases from V and 4 bases from J, with 16 bases between.

The chain has TRBV27 and TRBJ2-6; D is possibly TRBD2 (6 bases). The V and J ends lost 2 bases and 9 bases respectively, with 8 bases between them. CDR1 and CDR2 from the germline V gene are MNHEY and SMNVEV (reference sequence). The CDR3 contains 13 residues. The CDR3 region is CASSLAGLNVLTF. The CDR3 bases are TGTGCCAGCAGTTTAGCGGGGCTCAACGTCCTGACTTTC.

A word on this clone: Other DNA sequences in the sample encode the same CDR3. CDR3 amino acids: CASSQPGQGPYEQYF. The CDR3 bases are TGCGCCAGCAGCCAACCGGGACAGGGTCCCTACGAGCAGTACTTC. This rearrangement joins TRBV4-1 to TRBJ2-7; TRBD1 matches at 9 bases. CDR1 and CDR2 (germline): MGHRA, YSYEKL. This CDR3 spans 15 amino acids. J gave up 2 bases and V 2 bases, and 4 bases lay outside the gene matches.